Sequencing of this T cell receptor (beta chain) was carried out in a study of shared clonotypes between healthy human individuals. Across the study: Researchers assigned three CD4 naive, three CD4 memory, two CD8 naive and one CD8 memory plate to each donor.

CD45RO-negative cells were positively selected for CCR7, leaving out terminally differentiated effector memory CD45RA+ cells. This CDR3 is built from 15 residues. Germline V gene data show CDR1 as MNHNS and CDR2 as SASEGT. V shed 4 bases and J 2 bases; nucleotides not matched to a gene: 7. General study points: Roughly 5% of naive CD4 clonotypes were shared across a few donors.

A word on this clone: What it recognizes is unknown.

Sequencing used immunoSEQ multiplex PCR; TCRdb keeps in-frame clones, though not all of them. The sample holds some 2 million clones; about 95% are singletons and the top ten take around 1.1%. The chain couples TRBV6-1 to TRBJ2-7; 8 bases fit TRBD2. Sequencing was done on a sample of naive CD8+ T cells sorted from blood. The origin of this receptor is a young man in good health. The CDR3, as DNA: TGTGCCAGCAGTGGGGACCCGGGACTAGCCTACGAGCAGTACTTC. It specifies CASSGDPGLAYEQYF.